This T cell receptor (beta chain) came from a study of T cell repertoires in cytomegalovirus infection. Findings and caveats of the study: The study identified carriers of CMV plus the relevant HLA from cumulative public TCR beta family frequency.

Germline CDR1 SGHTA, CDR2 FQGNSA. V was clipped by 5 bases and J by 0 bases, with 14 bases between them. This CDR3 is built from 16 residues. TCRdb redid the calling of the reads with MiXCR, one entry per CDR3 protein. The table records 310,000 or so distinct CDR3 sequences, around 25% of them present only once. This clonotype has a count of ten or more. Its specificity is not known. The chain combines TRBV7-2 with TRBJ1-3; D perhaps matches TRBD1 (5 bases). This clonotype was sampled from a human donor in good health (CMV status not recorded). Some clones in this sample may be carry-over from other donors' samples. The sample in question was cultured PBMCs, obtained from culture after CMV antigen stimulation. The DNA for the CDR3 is TGTGCCAGCAGCCCAGGGACGGGATACTCTGGAAACACCATATATTTT. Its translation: CASSPGTGYSGNTIYF.